The 7 T cell receptor beta chains below all came from one sample that was sequenced in a study of OX40 agonist ivuxolimab in advanced cancers. Clones were read by immunoSEQ multiplex PCR, and TCRdb kept only the in-frame ones, dropping some. The data contain under 20,000 clones, under 90% of them singletons. This specimen consisted of CD4+ or CD8+ T cells sorted from blood, obtained in a trial of the OX40 agonist ivuxolimab. These TCRs come from an adult with an advanced solid tumor such as melanoma, head and neck, liver or kidney cancer.

This clone was seen a few times. V and J are TRBV4-2 and TRBJ1-6; 7 bases are a match to TRBD1. Germline CDR1 LGHNA, CDR2 YNFKEQ. The CDR3 has 17 residues. V lost 5 bases to trimming and J lost 10 bases; unmatched junction nucleotides: 17. CDR3 protein: CASSLFGADRSRSPLHF. DNA for the CDR3: TGTGCCAGCAGCTTGTTCGGGGCGGACAGGTCACGATCACCCCTCCACTTT.

The chain carries TRBV27 and TRBJ2-2; 7 bases line up with TRBD1. The germline V gene encodes CDR1 MNHEY and CDR2 SMNVEV (reference sequence). V was pared by 6 bases and J by 9 bases, with 13 bases of the junction left unmatched. The CDR3 is 15 residues long. DNA of the CDR3: TGTGCCAGCAGGTATATACAGGGGTGGGCTTGGGAGCTGTTTTTT. It yields the protein CASRYIQGWAWELFF.

This chain joins TRBV5-6 and TRBJ2-7, with D possibly being TRBD1 or TRBD2 (5 bases each). The CDR3 is 12 amino acids. Trimming left V 5 bases short and J 1 base short, with 7 bases between. Per germline, CDR1 SGHDT and CDR2 YYEEEE. CDR3 coding DNA: TGTGCCAGCAGTTGGGGGTCCTACGAGCAGTACTTC. Encoded protein: CASSWGSYEQYF. The variable domain in full, with the rest retrieved from reference TRBV5-6 and TRBJ2-7, is DAGVTQSPTHLIKTRGQQVTLRCSPKSGHDTVSWYQQALGQGPQFIFQYYEEEERQRGNFPDRFSGHQFPNYSSELNVNALLLGDSALYLCASSWGSYEQYFGPGTRLTVT.

This chain's CDR3 is CASSPPDGPSTTNEKLFF. CDR3 nucleotide sequence: TGCGCCAGCAGCCCCCCTGATGGGCCATCGACAACTAATGAAAAACTGTTTTTT. The gene calls are TRBV5-1 and TRBJ1-4; no clear D gene. The CDR3 is 18 amino acids. Germline assignment: CDR1 SGHRS and CDR2 YFSETQ. V lost 4 bases, J lost 0 bases, and 19 bases lay in between.

The V and J genes are TRBV19 and TRBJ2-7, with D possibly matching TRBD1 (6 bases). V was cut by 4 bases and J by 3 bases, with 19 bases left in between. This CDR3 is 16 amino acids long. Germline values: CDR1 LNHDA, CDR2 SQIVND (reference sequence). The CDR3, as DNA: TGTGCCAGTAGTACTCTCCCCGGGACATACTACTACGAGCAGTACTTC. Its translation: CASSTLPGTYYYEQYF.

The rearrangement links TRBV19 to TRBJ1-2; TRBD1 is a possible D gene (5 bases). This CDR3 has 13 residues. From germline, CDR1 is LNHDA and CDR2 SQIVND (reference sequence). Deletions cut 8 bases from V and 4 bases from J, with 14 bases between. CDR3 nucleotides: TGTGCCAGTCGGGCAGGGTTTCCCTATGGCTACACCTTC. Its translation: CASRAGFPYGYTF.

This clone was detected only once. This chain's CDR3 is CAISSRGGDVEAFF. In DNA form, the CDR3 reads TGTGCCATCAGTAGTCGCGGGGGTGATGTCGAAGCTTTCTTT. The chain combines TRBV10-3 with TRBJ1-1, with D possibly matching TRBD1 (5 bases). Trimming removed 5 bases from V and 8 bases from J, with 18 bases in between. The germline V gene encodes CDR1 ENHRY and CDR2 SYGVKD. This CDR3 contains 14 residues.